The 24 T cell receptor beta chains reported below all come from one sample, sequenced in a study of blood T cell repertoires in COVID-19. The method was immunoSEQ multiplex PCR; TCRdb's version includes in-frame clones alone and lacks a portion of them. The sample contains roughly 22,000 clones, roughly four fifths of which appear only once. The material sequenced was peripheral blood. Receptors originate from a woman aged 70-85 years with COVID-19, enrolled during active disease.

This chain joins TRBV5-1 and TRBJ2-1, with a tentative D call TRBD2 (5 bases). The CDR3 contains 16 residues. Germline V CDR1 and CDR2: SGHRS, YFSETQ. Trimming cost V 4 bases and J 0 bases, with 14 bases left between them. The CDR3 region has the DNA TGCGCCAGCAGCCTCGGACTGGGGAGCTCCTACAATGAGCAGTTCTTC. As protein: CASSLGLGSSYNEQFF. Filled out from reference TRBV5-1 and TRBJ2-1, the complete variable domain reads KAGVTQTPRYLIKTRGQQVTLSCSPISGHRSVSWYQQTPGQGLQFLFEYFSETQRNKGNFPGRFSGRQFSNSRSEMNVSTLELGDSALYLCASSLGLGSSYNEQFFGPGTRLTVL.

The chain has TRBV5-1 and TRBJ2-7; maybe TRBD1 (6 bases). The V gene's germline CDR1 is SGHRS and CDR2 YFSETQ. V was trimmed by 4 bases and J by 6 bases, leaving 23 bases between them. The CDR3 consists of 16 residues. The CDR3 DNA sequence: TGCGCCAGCAGCGCCAGCGTGGGACAAAAGATGGGCGAGCAGTACTTC. Residues: CASSASVGQKMGEQYF.

Written as DNA, the CDR3 is TGTGCCAGCAGTGAAGCGCTTGGCAGATCCTACGAGCAGTACTTC. The encoded protein is CASSEALGRSYEQYF. The chain links TRBV2 to TRBJ2-7; D is unresolved. This CDR3 comprises 15 residues. Trimming stripped 0 bases from V and 1 base from J, with 10 bases between. Germline V gene lookup returns CDR1 SNHLY and CDR2 FYNNEI.

The rearrangement links TRBV7-6 to TRBJ1-1; D is undetermined. The CDR3 consists of 13 residues. In germline, CDR1 is SGHVS, CDR2 FNYEAQ. Trimming cost V 0 bases and J 0 bases, with 2 bases left between them. CDR3 DNA sequence: TGTGCCAGCAGCTTAGCCATGAACACTGAAGCTTTCTTT. It translates to CASSLAMNTEAFF. The entire variable domain, with the rest obtained from reference TRBV7-6 and TRBJ1-1, is as follows: GAGVSQSPRYKVTKRGQDVALRCDPISGHVSLYWYRQALGQGPEFLTYFNYEAQQDKSGLPNDRFSAERPEGSISTLTIQRTEQRDSAMYRCASSLAMNTEAFFGQGTRLTVV.

There are a few counts of this clone. The J gene is TRBJ2-5, the V gene TRBV3-1 (or the pseudogene TRBV3-2); 10 nucleotides agree with TRBD2. Germline trimming cut 4 bases from V and 2 bases from J; bases unmatched to any gene: 1. Germline-derived CDR1 and CDR2 are LGHDT and YNNKEL (reference sequence). CDR3 length equals 14 residues. The CDR3 nucleotides read TGTGCCAGCAGCCCTAGCGGGAGACAAGAGACCCAGTACTTC. Translated, it gives CASSPSGRQETQYF.

CDR3: CASSTTVNRGLSYTF. The CDR3 DNA is TGTGCCAGCAGCACAACCGTCAACAGGGGGCTTAGCTACACCTTC. This chain links TRBV13 with TRBJ1-2, with 9 bases matching TRBD1. The CDR3 has 15 amino acids. Germline loops: CDR1 PRHDT, CDR2 FYEKMQ (reference sequence). The junction had 13 bases not matched to a gene; V was cut back by 5 bases and J by 9 bases.

The chain carries TRBV6-5 and TRBJ1-1; 8 nucleotides match TRBD1. Germline trimming cut 9 bases from V and 5 bases from J; bases unmatched to any gene: 5. Looked up from germline, CDR1 is MNHEY and CDR2 is SVGAGI. This CDR3 spans 12 amino acids. CDR3 region: CASQQGGTEAFF. For the CDR3, the DNA is TGTGCCAGTCAACAGGGGGGTACTGAAGCTTTCTTT.

The chain couples TRBV12-3 or TRBV12-4 to TRBJ2-7; weak D call: TRBD1 (6 bases). V lost 3 bases, J lost 3 bases, and 9 bases lay in between. The CDR3 spans 13 residues. The CDR3 bases are TGTGCCAGCAGTTTCGACAGGTTCTACGAGCAGTACGTC. This codes for CASSFDRFYEQYV.

This rearrangement joins TRBV5-6 to TRBJ2-1, with D perhaps matching TRBD2 (6 bases). The V and J ends lost 2 bases and 1 base respectively, with 19 bases between them. This CDR3 comprises 18 residues. Germline CDR1 and CDR2: SGHDT and YYEEEE. CDR3 in DNA: TGTGCCAGCAGCTTCCTGCGGGCAGGCGGGGTATCCTACAATGAGCAGTTCTTC. This sequence encodes CASSFLRAGGVSYNEQFF.

The gene calls are TRBV5-8 and TRBJ2-5; D uncertain. CDR1 and CDR2 (germline): SGHTS, YDEGEE. The CDR3 is 12 residues long. Between the trimmed V and J ends, which lost 3 bases and 5 bases, there was a span of 8 bases. The CDR3 region is CASSSPFETQYF. The CDR3 DNA reads TGTGCCAGCAGCTCCCCCTTTGAGACCCAGTACTTC.

The chain joins TRBV7-2 to TRBJ2-3; TRBD2 is a possible D gene (5 bases). The CDR3 covers 17 residues. Trimming took 1 base from V and 3 from J, leaving 17 bases between them. CDR1 and CDR2 from the germline V gene are SGHTA and FQGNSA. The CDR3 nucleotides are TGTGCCAGCAGCTTAGGGTTGTACGGGGAGCCTACAGATACGCAGTATTTT. Amino acids: CASSLGLYGEPTDTQYF.

The gene calls are TRBV7-6 and TRBJ2-1, with 7 bases identical to TRBD1. CDR1 is SGHVS, CDR2 FNYEAQ, per germline. V trimming: 1 base; J trimming: 3 bases; junction bases outside the gene matches: 6. CDR3 size: 16 residues. The CDR3 here is CASSLGGGSGYNEQFF. Here the CDR3 DNA reads TGTGCCAGCAGCTTAGGAGGGGGCTCGGGCTACAATGAGCAGTTCTTC.

This sequence joins TRBV7-2 and TRBJ1-1; perhaps TRBD1 as D (6 bases). The CDR3 sequence is 14 residues long. Germline V gene sequence: CDR1 SGHTA, CDR2 FQGNSA. The V gene lost 6 bases and the J gene lost 4 bases, with 15 bases spanning the gap. CDR3 sequence: CASRSGTLGTEAFF. The CDR3 DNA is TGTGCCAGCAGGTCCGGGACATTGGGCACTGAAGCTTTCTTT.

The V gene is TRBV6-6, the J gene TRBJ2-3, with 9 bases that match TRBD2. The CDR3 extends over 15 amino acids. The germline V gene has CDR1 MNHNY and CDR2 SVGAGI (reference sequence). With V trimmed by 7 bases and J by 1 base, 6 bases remained unmatched. This CDR3 is CASTQGGRGTDTQYF. The CDR3 coding sequence is TGTGCCAGCACCCAGGGCGGGAGGGGCACAGATACGCAGTATTTT.

CDR3 loop: CASSETVGAKETQYF. For the CDR3, the DNA is TGTGCCAGCAGTGAAACGGTGGGGGCCAAAGAGACCCAGTACTTC. This rearrangement joins TRBV6-1 to TRBJ2-5; possibly TRBD1 for D (6 bases). The CDR3 loop spans 15 amino acids. V was shortened by 2 bases and J by 3 bases, with 13 bases between the two germline ends. Germline CDR1 MNHNS, CDR2 SASEGT.

The rearrangement joins TRBV24-1 to TRBJ2-1; the D gene is possibly TRBD2 (6 bases). The CDR3 has 16 amino acids. The germline gives CDR1 KGHDR, CDR2 SFDVKD. Trimming removed 1 base at V and 0 bases at J, with 9 bases between. The CDR3 loop reads CATSDFSGSSYNEQFF. The CDR3 DNA is TGTGCCACCAGTGATTTTAGCGGAAGCTCCTACAATGAGCAGTTCTTC.

This clone occurred once. The chain uses TRBV9 and TRBJ1-2; no clear D. Trimming cost V 0 bases and J 5 bases, with 11 bases left between them. This CDR3 has 14 residues. CDR1 is SGDLS, CDR2 YYNGEE, per germline. CDR3 region: CASSVDEGYYGYTF. The CDR3 nucleotides are TGTGCCAGCAGCGTAGACGAGGGCTATTATGGCTACACCTTC. Based on the CDR3 plus reference TRBV9 and TRBJ1-2, the full variable domain is DSGVTQTPKHLITATGQRVTLRCSPRSGDLSVYWYQQSLDQGLQFLIQYYNGEERAKGNILERFSAQQFPDLHSELNLSSLELGDSALYFCASSVDEGYYGYTFGSGTRLTVV.

The chain uses TRBV18 and TRBJ1-2, with unresolved D. Germline CDR1 is KGHSH and CDR2 is LQKENI. CDR3 length: 16 residues. Between the trimmed V and J ends, which lost 3 bases and 6 bases, there was a span of 20 bases. CDR3 protein: CASSPLPRDLDDGYTF. DNA of the CDR3: TGTGCCAGCTCACCCCTTCCGAGGGATTTAGACGATGGCTACACCTTC.

V is TRBV7-2 and J is TRBJ1-4; TRBD1 agrees at 10 bases. Germline CDR1 reads SGHTA; CDR2 reads FQGNSA. J gave up 8 bases and V 2 bases, and 14 bases lay outside the gene matches. The CDR3 covers 18 residues. The CDR3 bases are TGTGCCAGCAGCTTATCCCCCCCGGGACAGGGGATTAGGGAAAAACTGTTTTTT. It yields the protein CASSLSPPGQGIREKLFF. Combining the CDR3 with reference TRBV7-2 and TRBJ1-4 gives the whole variable domain GAGVSQSPSNKVTEKGKDVELRCDPISGHTALYWYRQSLGQGLEFLIYFQGNSAPDKSGLPSDRFSAERTGGSVSTLTIQRTQQEDSAVYLCASSLSPPGQGIREKLFFGSGTQLSVL.

V gene TRBV6-6 combines with J gene TRBJ2-2, with 8 bases fitting TRBD1. CDR3 length: 14 residues. Trimming cost V 8 bases and J 3 bases; bases outside gene matches: 5. Germline V CDR1 and CDR2: MNHNY, SVGAGI (reference sequence). CDR3: CASLGQGDTGELFF. DNA of the CDR3: TGTGCCAGCCTTGGACAGGGCGACACCGGGGAGCTGTTTTTT.

The chain employs TRBV19 and TRBJ2-7, with 7 bases fitting TRBD2. CDR1 and CDR2 (germline): LNHDA, SQIVND (reference sequence). This CDR3 has 20 residues. Germline trimming cut 7 bases from V and 0 bases from J; bases unmatched to any gene: 24. The CDR3, as DNA: TGTGCCAGTACAGATCGCCAGGGTAAGAAGACGGGGGGTCTCTCCTACGAGCAGTACGTC. This gives the protein CASTDRQGKKTGGLSYEQYV.

The J gene is TRBJ2-3, the V gene TRBV2; D perhaps matches TRBD1 (6 bases). V gave up 6 bases and J gave up 6 bases, with 13 bases separating them. The germline V gene encodes CDR1 SNHLY and CDR2 FYNNEI. This CDR3 has 13 amino acids. CDR3 sequence reads: CASRYRVEDTQYF. The CDR3, as DNA: TGTGCCAGCAGGTACAGGGTAGAGGATACGCAGTATTTT.

The chain is built from TRBV19 and TRBJ2-2; D might be TRBD2 (7 bases). Germline V gene data show CDR1 as LNHDA and CDR2 as SQIVND (reference sequence). The CDR3 loop spans 16 amino acids. The ends were cut back, 3 bases at V and 1 base at J, with 12 bases in the middle. The CDR3 coding sequence is TGTGCCAGTAGTATTACGGGGGGCTTGAACACCGGGGAGCTGTTTTTT. It codes for CASSITGGLNTGELFF. Looking up the rest from reference TRBV19 and TRBJ2-2 gives the full variable domain: DGGITQSPKYLFRKEGQNVTLSCEQNLNHDAMYWYRQDPGQGLRLIYYSQIVNDFQKGDIAEGYSVSREKKESFPLTVTSAQKNPTAFYLCASSITGGLNTGELFFGEGSRLTVL.

This clone was detected only once. The chain links TRBV5-1 to TRBJ1-3; D perhaps matches TRBD1 (6 bases). The CDR3 totals 15 residues. Germline values: CDR1 SGHRS, CDR2 YFSETQ. V was shortened by 4 bases and J by 4 bases, with 15 bases between the two germline ends. The CDR3 DNA reads TGCGCCAGCAGCCCCTCAGGGGTAGGAGGAAACACCATATATTTT. This gives the protein CASSPSGVGGNTIYF.